Listed here are 23 T cell receptor beta chains from one sample, sequenced in a study of T cell responses to AZD1222 COVID-19 vaccine. The data were produced by immunoSEQ multiplex PCR, yet TCRdb's version contains in-frame clones alone and is incomplete. The profile shows 120,000 or so clones, 84% of them singletons. The sample in question was peripheral blood, obtained 28 days after the second AZD1222 dose. The origin of the receptors is an adult who received the AZD1222 COVID-19 vaccine.

The CDR3 loop reads CASSSIPRYEAFF. CDR3 bases: TGTGCCAGCTCAAGCATTCCCCGTTATGAAGCTTTCTTT. The rearrangement uses TRBV18 and TRBJ1-1; D not resolved. This CDR3 is 13 amino acids long. Germline V gives CDR1 KGHSH, CDR2 LQKENI. V gave up 5 bases and J gave up 7 bases, with 14 bases separating them.

The rearrangement uses TRBV19 and TRBJ1-5; D is possibly TRBD1 (5 bases). With 6 bases removed from V and 0 bases from J, the gap between germline ends came to 21 bases. Germline V lookup: CDR1 LNHDA, CDR2 SQIVND (reference sequence). The CDR3 runs to 18 residues. The CDR3 sequence: CASRYRIGAGNSNQPQHF. The CDR3 bases are TGTGCCAGTAGATACCGTATAGGGGCAGGGAATAGCAATCAGCCCCAGCATTTT.

The V gene is TRBV28, the J gene TRBJ1-2; weak D call: TRBD1 (5 bases). The CDR3 sequence is 14 residues long. V lost 3 bases and J lost 8, with 16 bases in between. Germline values: CDR1 MDHEN, CDR2 SYDVKM. CDR3 sequence: CASSLVPGGGGYTF. The CDR3 nucleotides read TGTGCCAGCAGTTTGGTCCCCGGGGGTGGGGGCTACACCTTC.

This sequence joins TRBV4-3 and TRBJ2-3; TRBD2 might be the D (5 bases). Per the germline V gene, CDR1 is LGHNA and CDR2 is YSLEER. The V gene lost 0 bases and the J gene lost 5 bases, with 15 bases spanning the gap. CDR3 size: 16 residues. CDR3 coding DNA: TGCGCCAGCAGCCAAGATCGCCGGGTAGGAGGAGATACGCAGTATTTT. Translated, it gives CASSQDRRVGGDTQYF.

The rearrangement uses TRBV5-5 and TRBJ1-6; the D is unclear. The CDR3 is 12 amino acids. Per germline, CDR1 SGHKS and CDR2 YYEKEE (reference sequence). V was trimmed by 0 bases and J by 8 bases, leaving 3 bases between them. CDR3 DNA: TGTGCCAGCAGCTTGGGGTATTCACCCCTCCACTTT. The encoded protein is CASSLGYSPLHF. Variable domain in full (rest from reference TRBV5-5 and TRBJ1-6): DAGVTQSPTHLIKTRGQQVTLRCSPISGHKSVSWYQQVLGQGPQFIFQYYEKEERGRGNFPDRFSARQFPNYSSELNVNALLLGDSALYLCASSLGYSPLHFGNGTRLTVT.

This clone came up a few times. This rearrangement joins TRBV4-2 to TRBJ1-2; D is unresolved. The CDR3 covers 16 residues. With 0 bases removed from V and 4 bases from J, the gap between germline ends came to 15 bases. Germline V gene lookup returns CDR1 LGHNA and CDR2 YNFKEQ. The CDR3 sequence is CASSQDVSSRGYGYTF. CDR3 sequence (DNA): TGTGCCAGCAGCCAAGACGTATCAAGCCGCGGCTATGGCTACACCTTC.

J is TRBJ1-6 and V is TRBV2; 7 positions agree with TRBD1. The junction had 9 bases not matched to a gene; V was cut back by 5 bases and J by 8 bases. Germline V gene lookup returns CDR1 SNHLY and CDR2 FYNNEI. The CDR3 has 15 residues. DNA for the CDR3: TGTGCCAGCAGTCCCAACAGGGGAAACCATTCACCCCTCCACTTT. It is translated as CASSPNRGNHSPLHF.

V is TRBV7-9 and J is TRBJ2-7; the D gene is possibly TRBD2 (6 bases). Trimming pared 4 bases from V and 0 bases from J, leaving 13 bases between. The length of the CDR3 is 15 residues. Germline values: CDR1 SEHNR, CDR2 FQNEAQ (reference sequence). CDR3 DNA sequence: TGTGCCAGCAGCTCGCCGGGACTTAGCTCCTACGAGCAGTACTTC. Its protein is CASSSPGLSSYEQYF. The entire variable domain, with the rest obtained from reference TRBV7-9 and TRBJ2-7, is as follows: DTGVSQNPRHKITKRGQNVTFRCDPISEHNRLYWYRQTLGQGPEFLTYFQNEAQLEKSRLLSDRFSAERPKGSFSTLEIQRTEQGDSAMYLCASSSPGLSSYEQYFGPGTRLTVT.

The rearrangement joins TRBV5-1 to TRBJ1-1, with TRBD1 matching 9 bases. Germline CDR1 reads SGHRS; CDR2 reads YFSETQ. The ends lost 3 bases at V and 5 bases at J; junction bases unmatched: 8. CDR3 length: 15 residues. CDR3 protein: CASSSGTGSKTEAFF. Here the CDR3 DNA reads TGCGCCAGCAGCTCCGGGACAGGGTCGAAAACTGAAGCTTTCTTT.

The genes are TRBV5-5 and TRBJ1-5; maybe TRBD1 (5 bases). The CDR3 runs to 16 residues. Between the trimmed V and J ends, which lost 5 bases and 3 bases, there was a span of 18 bases. The germline CDR1 and CDR2 sequences are SGHKS and YYEKEE (reference sequence). CDR3 DNA sequence: TGTGCCAGCAGACAATCCGGGACGGGGAACAATCAGCCCCAGCATTTT. Protein sequence: CASRQSGTGNNQPQHF.

Only a few counts were recorded for this clone. J is TRBJ1-2 and V is TRBV9, with D possibly matching TRBD1 (5 bases). V lost 3 bases and J lost 6, with 21 bases in between. Germline CDR1 SGDLS, CDR2 YYNGEE. The CDR3 consists of 16 residues. CDR3 bases: TGTGCCAGCAGCGGCCCCTCTCAGGGTGGACTAGATGGCTACACCTTC. It is translated as CASSGPSQGGLDGYTF.

J is TRBJ1-2 and V is TRBV6-5; D call uncertain. Trimming shortened V by 0 bases and J by 4 bases, and 6 bases separated the two germline ends. CDR1 is MNHEY, CDR2 SVGAGI, per germline. The CDR3 runs 13 residues. The DNA for the CDR3 is TGTGCCAGCAGTTACTCCCGCGTCTATGGCTACACCTTC. Protein product: CASSYSRVYGYTF.

This chain joins TRBV5-1 and TRBJ2-2, with 8 bases fitting TRBD2. The CDR3 spans 15 residues. CDR1 SGHRS and CDR2 YFSETQ come from the germline V gene. Germline trimming cut 0 bases from V and 6 bases from J; bases unmatched to any gene: 4. The CDR3 spells CASSLGASGPGELFF. The CDR3 nucleotides are TGCGCCAGCAGCTTGGGCGCTAGCGGGCCCGGGGAGCTGTTTTTT.

V is TRBV27 and J is TRBJ1-5; a possible D gene is TRBD1 (5 bases). V lost 6 bases and J 4 bases, leaving 10 bases between the germline ends. Germline CDR1 and CDR2: MNHEY and SMNVEV (reference sequence). The CDR3 has 13 residues. This chain's CDR3 is CASRVQVNQPQHF. The CDR3 DNA follows: TGTGCCAGCAGGGTACAGGTTAATCAGCCCCAGCATTTT.

The CDR3 reads CASTNTLAQMIYGYTF. Here the CDR3 DNA reads TGTGCCAGTACCAATACCCTCGCTCAAATGATCTATGGCTACACCTTC. The J gene is TRBJ1-2, the V gene TRBV19; D uncertain. Germline V gene lookup returns CDR1 LNHDA and CDR2 SQIVND (reference sequence). There are 16 residues in the CDR3. Trimming stripped 7 bases from V and 4 bases from J, with 22 bases between. The full variable domain, in which reference TRBV19 and TRBJ1-2 provide the parts outside the CDR3, is DGGITQSPKYLFRKEGQNVTLSCEQNLNHDAMYWYRQDPGQGLRLIYYSQIVNDFQKGDIAEGYSVSREKKESFPLTVTSAQKNPTAFYLCASTNTLAQMIYGYTFGSGTRLTVV.

The chain couples TRBV5-1 to TRBJ2-5; 9 bases fit TRBD1. Germline V CDR1 and CDR2: SGHRS, YFSETQ. The CDR3 spans 17 residues. Trimming at V came to 4 bases and at J to 5 bases, leaving 15 bases not matched to a gene. The CDR3 DNA reads TGCGCCAGCAGCACAATGACAGGGGGTCTTGGAGGGGAGACCCAGTACTTC. It translates to CASSTMTGGLGGETQYF.

V usage is TRBV7-3 and J usage is TRBJ2-1, with 12 bases matching TRBD2. Per germline, CDR1 SGHTA and CDR2 FQGTGA. This CDR3 contains 15 residues. V was clipped by 6 bases and J by 4 bases; unmatched bases: 4. CDR3 loop: CASSPGLAGYNEQFF. The CDR3 bases are TGTGCCAGCAGTCCTGGACTAGCGGGGTACAATGAGCAGTTCTTC.

CDR3 sequence (DNA): TGTGCCAGTAGTGGGCCAGGGGGGGAGGGCTACACCTTC. Translation gives CASSGPGGEGYTF. The chain carries TRBV19 and TRBJ1-2; TRBD1 agrees at 7 bases. The germline gives CDR1 LNHDA, CDR2 SQIVND (reference sequence). The CDR3 runs 13 residues. Trimming took 5 bases from V and 8 from J; bases not matched to a gene: 8.

The chain joins TRBV11-1 to TRBJ1-5, with D perhaps TRBD1 (6 bases). CDR1 is SGHAT and CDR2 is FQDESV in the germline V gene (reference sequence). V shed 3 bases and J shed 4 bases, with 16 bases lying between them. The CDR3 loop spans 16 amino acids. CDR3 residues: CASSFKQGTGNQPQHF. CDR3 DNA sequence: TGTGCCAGCAGCTTTAAACAGGGAACGGGAAATCAGCCCCAGCATTTT.

As DNA, the CDR3 is TGTGCCACAATAGGGGGGATTAACTATGGCTACACCTTC. Its protein is CATIGGINYGYTF. The genes are TRBV5-4 and TRBJ1-2; D is possibly TRBD1 (6 bases). Germline V gene lookup returns CDR1 SGHNT and CDR2 YYREEE (reference sequence). This CDR3 has 13 amino acids. Trimming stripped 9 bases from V and 1 base from J, with 13 bases between.

This chain links TRBV20-1 with TRBJ1-1; no clear D. Germline V gives CDR1 DFQATT, CDR2 SNEGSKA (reference sequence). This CDR3 is built from 13 residues. The V and J ends lost 3 bases and 1 base respectively, with 9 bases between them. In DNA form, the CDR3 reads TGCAGTGCTAGTGAGTCGGGGAACACTGAAGCTTTCTTT. Translated, it gives CSASESGNTEAFF.

The V gene is TRBV5-1, the J gene TRBJ2-7; no definite D call. CDR1 and CDR2 from the germline V gene are SGHRS and YFSETQ. V was cut by 2 bases and J by 2 bases, with 8 bases left in between. This CDR3 is built from 13 residues. As DNA, the CDR3 is TGCGCCAGCAGCTTCGGGTCAGCCTACGAGCAGTACTTC. Translated: CASSFGSAYEQYF.

The chain joins TRBV5-1 to TRBJ2-2, with TRBD1 identical over 7 bases. CDR3 length: 14 amino acids. Germline V gene sequence: CDR1 SGHRS, CDR2 YFSETQ. V lost 4 bases, J lost 10 bases, and 10 bases stayed unmatched. The CDR3 bases are TGCGCCAGCAGCCGACAGGGTCGAGATGTGGAGCTGTTTTTT. This codes for CASSRQGRDVELFF.